These T cell receptor beta chains were read from a single sample in a study of blood T cells in healthy people across ages. MiXCR, run by TCRdb on the 5' RACE reads, gives a single entry per CDR3 protein. The sample has hundreds of thousands of distinct CDR3 sequences, approximately 52% seen once. The sequenced material came from blood. These receptors were collected from a man aged 60 to 69 in good health. Each CDR3 is given with its conserved first and last residue. Each record gives: V gene, CDR3 protein.

v_call: TRBV29-1
cdr3_aa: CSVASGGSYEQYF

v_call: TRBV29-1
cdr3_aa: CSVEEGCEQYF

v_call: TRBV11-1
cdr3_aa: CASSPGQGKLVPGANVLTF

v_call: TRBV20-1
cdr3_aa: CSAHTQSGAHTDAFF

v_call: TRBV6-2/TRBV6-3
cdr3_aa: CASRYSYNERFF

v_call: TRBV11-1
cdr3_aa: CASSQTGSDGYTF

v_call: TRBV29-1
cdr3_aa: CSVLTPINRGAKNIQYF

v_call: TRBV21-1
cdr3_aa: CASSNVRRAVSEDTQYF

v_call: TRBV20-1
cdr3_aa: CSARDLGSGGRDDEQYF

v_call: TRBV20-1
cdr3_aa: CSATGVYEQYF

v_call: TRBV5-6
cdr3_aa: CASSFVASGGGNEQYF